This T cell receptor beta chain appears in the sequencing data of a study of cytomegalovirus exposure and HLA in healthy donors. PCR was performed using 60 Vbeta and 13 Jbeta primers. Using immunoSEQ multiplex PCR, the repertoire was profiled, and TCRdb retains in-frame clones only, with some absent. The sample records some 150,000 clones, 80% being singletons. The CDR3 is made up of 13 amino acids. The germline V gene has CDR1 SEHNR and CDR2 FQNEAQ (reference sequence). Trimming pared 8 bases from V and 5 bases from J, leaving 13 bases between. Remarks on this clone: The target antigen is unknown.

Study-wide results and limits: Reportedly, diagnosis of cytomegalovirus status by the classifier showed high specificity and sensitivity.

The TCR originated in a man in his forties in good health and CMV-seropositive. This chain connects TRBV7-9 to TRBJ1-5; tentatively, D is TRBD1 (5 bases). The sequencing input was PBMCs. The CDR3 reads CASGRGSDQPQHF. The CDR3 region has the DNA TGTGCCAGCGGGAGGGGCTCTGATCAGCCCCAGCATTTT. The full variable domain, in which reference TRBV7-9 and TRBJ1-5 provide the parts outside the CDR3, is DTGVSQNPRHKITKRGQNVTFRCDPISEHNRLYWYRQTLGQGPEFLTYFQNEAQLEKSRLLSDRFSAERPKGSFSTLEIQRTEQGDSAMYLCASGRGSDQPQHFGDGTRLSIL.